This T cell receptor beta chain emerged from a study of T cell changes during pregnancy in multiple sclerosis. Measured with immunoSEQ multiplex PCR; TCRdb has only the in-frame clones, and not every one. The profile shows 50,000 to 80,000 clones, just under 95% of them singletons. The CDR3 runs 14 residues. V was pared by 1 base and J by 4 bases, with 10 bases between. Germline-derived CDR1 and CDR2 are SEHNR and FQNEAQ (reference sequence). This clonotype was obtained from a female donor with multiple sclerosis, enrolled in a pregnancy study. This chain links TRBV7-9 with TRBJ1-2, with D possibly TRBD1 on 5 matching bases. The sample consisted of peripheral blood, taken in the second trimester of pregnancy. The chain's CDR3 is CASSLVITGYGYTF. DNA of the CDR3: TGTGCCAGCAGCTTAGTAATAACAGGCTATGGCTACACCTTC.